These 13 T cell receptor beta chains share one sample of origin, sequenced in a study of blood T cell repertoires in COVID-19 (dated by TCRdb to about 2020). Library preparation used the immunoSEQ multiplex PCR assay. The source is immuneACCESS, and TCRdb retained only in-frame sequences with V and J called. Part of the clones is not carried over; for the studies checked, unresolved V genes explain less than half of this, and the remainder is unexplained. The sample includes around 150,000 clones, with approximately 95% observed a single time. In total, the top ten clones hold 3.5% to 5% of the sample. The specimen was peripheral blood. Every receptor here comes from a woman aged 45-65 years with acute or convalescent COVID-19.

In this sample, this clone turned up once. The chain carries TRBV28 and TRBJ2-1, with 13 nucleotides matching TRBD2. The junction had 11 bases not matched to a gene; V was cut back by 4 bases and J by 8 bases. Germline loops: CDR1 MDHEN, CDR2 SYDVKM. The CDR3 runs to 17 residues. CDR3 protein: CASSSRTSGSLMDEQFF. The DNA of the CDR3 is TGTGCCAGCAGTTCCCGGACTAGCGGGAGCCTCATGGATGAGCAGTTCTTC.

The V call is TRBV27, the J call TRBJ1-5; D call uncertain. The germline gives CDR1 MNHEY, CDR2 SMNVEV (reference sequence). V lost 3 bases, J lost 6 bases, and 12 bases lay in between. This CDR3 has 14 amino acids. CDR3 DNA: TGTGCCAGCAGTTTGAGTACCGAGGGTCAGCCCCAGCATTTT. It codes for CASSLSTEGQPQHF.

The chain recombines TRBV5-8 with TRBJ1-5, with a possible D match to TRBD1 (5 bases). Germline V gene lookup returns CDR1 SGHTS and CDR2 YDEGEE. CDR3 length: 17 amino acids. Trimming took 4 bases from V and 2 from J, leaving 19 bases between them. The CDR3 bases are TGTGCCAGCAGCCAAGAAAATGGCGCAGGGCGCAATCAGCCCCAGCATTTT. It translates to CASSQENGAGRNQPQHF.

J is TRBJ1-1 and V is TRBV5-8; tentatively, D is TRBD1 (5 bases). Trimming removed 0 bases at V and 3 bases at J, with 15 bases between. This CDR3 has 16 residues. Germline values: CDR1 SGHTS, CDR2 YDEGEE. For the CDR3, the DNA is TGTGCCAGCAGCTTGGGGGGTAGGGGAAGAGACACTGAAGCTTTCTTT. Translating gives CASSLGGRGRDTEAFF.

With regard to this clone: An end of the junction differs from the germline gene, which may be a read error. This chain uses TRBV28 with TRBJ1-2; the match to TRBD1 covers 7 bases. The CDR3 has 18 amino acids. Germline CDR1 is MDHEN and CDR2 is SYDVKM. The CDR3 DNA is TGTGCCAGCAGTTTAGAGACAGGGAGGTCCCTTTTGAACTCTGGCTACACCTTC. The encoded protein is CASSLETGRSLLNSGYTF.

The V gene is TRBV5-6, the J gene TRBJ1-6; TRBD1 might be the D (6 bases). CDR3 size: 14 residues. CDR1 and CDR2 from the germline V gene are SGHDT and YYEEEE. V lost 7 bases and J 6 bases, leaving 14 bases between the germline ends. Here the CDR3 reads CASVLGGGNSPLHF. CDR3 sequence (DNA): TGTGCCAGCGTTCTGGGAGGGGGTAATTCACCCCTCCACTTT.

The genes are TRBV10-3 and TRBJ1-4; 10 bases agree with TRBD1. The CDR3 loop spans 15 amino acids. CDR1 and CDR2 (germline): ENHRY, SYGVKD. Germline trimming cut 5 bases from V and 6 bases from J; bases unmatched to any gene: 6. CDR3 in amino acids: CAISSRQGADEKLFF. CDR3 DNA sequence: TGTGCCATCAGTAGCCGACAGGGGGCGGATGAAAAACTGTTTTTT.

This clone appeared once. The chain is built from TRBV28 and TRBJ1-5; perhaps TRBD1 as D (6 bases). CDR1 is MDHEN, CDR2 SYDVKM, per germline. The CDR3 contains 14 residues. Trimming removed 3 bases at V and 5 bases at J, with 11 bases between. The CDR3 DNA reads as TGTGCCAGCAGTTTTGAGGACAGTGATCAGCCCCAGCATTTT. Translation: CASSFEDSDQPQHF.

The chain carries TRBV15 and TRBJ2-7; 9 bases agree with TRBD2. The CDR3 spans 15 residues. Unmatched junction bases numbered 1, after V lost 0 bases and J lost 1 base. CDR1 is LNHNV and CDR2 is YYDKDF in the germline V gene (reference sequence). CDR3 bases: TGTGCCACCAGCAGAGATAGCGGGAGTTCCTACGAGCAGTACTTC. Amino acids: CATSRDSGSSYEQYF.

The chain recombines TRBV7-2 with TRBJ1-1, with a possible D match to TRBD1 (5 bases). Germline V gene sequence: CDR1 SGHTA, CDR2 FQGNSA. The CDR3 length is 13 residues. With 5 bases removed from V and 4 bases from J, the gap between germline ends came to 11 bases. The CDR3 DNA sequence: TGTGCCAGCAGCCACGGGGGAGTCACTGAAGCTTTCTTT. Translated: CASSHGGVTEAFF. Based on the CDR3 plus reference TRBV7-2 and TRBJ1-1, the full variable domain is GAGVSQSPSNKVTEKGKDVELRCDPISGHTALYWYRQSLGQGLEFLIYFQGNSAPDKSGLPSDRFSAERTGGSVSTLTIQRTQQEDSAVYLCASSHGGVTEAFFGQGTRLTVV.

The chain couples TRBV2 to TRBJ1-2, with 11 bases matching TRBD1. The CDR3 is made up of 13 amino acids. Per germline, CDR1 SNHLY and CDR2 FYNNEI. V shed 7 bases and J 4 bases; nucleotides not matched to a gene: 2. In nucleotides, the CDR3 is TGTGCCAGCACCGGGACAGGGGGCTATGGCTACACCTTC. Amino acids: CASTGTGGYGYTF.

The rearrangement uses TRBV27 and TRBJ2-3, with TRBD2 matching 7 bases. This CDR3 contains 15 residues. Germline CDR1 is MNHEY and CDR2 is SMNVEV (reference sequence). Germline trimming cut 5 bases from V and 3 bases from J; bases unmatched to any gene: 8. CDR3 sequence: CASSNPRGSTDTQYF. CDR3 sequence (DNA): TGTGCCAGCAGTAACCCCCGCGGGAGTACAGATACGCAGTATTTT.

This chain links TRBV12-3 or TRBV12-4 with TRBJ2-5; the D gene is possibly TRBD2 (5 bases). Trimming took 7 bases from V and 2 from J, leaving 11 bases between them. The CDR3 totals 13 residues. CDR3 in amino acids: CASTRTGQETQYF. CDR3 nucleotide sequence: TGTGCCAGCACCAGGACGGGGCAAGAGACCCAGTACTTC.